Below, 26 T cell receptor beta chains from the same sample are listed, as sequenced in a study of T cells after yellow fever vaccination (dated by TCRdb to the late 2010s). Library preparation was by 5' RACE. This sample was sequenced with an Illumina HiSeq 2500. TCRdb reprocessed the public reads (quality trimming at Q25 with fastp, clone calling with MiXCR) and kept in-frame beta chains. Each CDR3 protein gets just one entry, which takes the most common genes and DNA from the rows behind it. The sample has 620,000 or so distinct CDR3 sequences on record, around 16% of them singletons. The ten biggest clones cover around a sixth of the sample. Sample treatment or condition, as interpreted from the label and publication: live attenuated yellow fever vaccine strain. The material was PBMCs, obtained 4 to 5 days after the first yellow fever vaccination. All receptors derive from a man between 18 and 29 years old who received the YFV17D yellow fever vaccine.

This clonotype was counted many times. At one end the junction does not follow the germline gene, possibly because of a read error. V is TRBV5-1 and J is TRBJ2-6; D remains unclear. Per the germline V gene, CDR1 is SGHRS and CDR2 is YFSETQ. This CDR3 is built from 13 residues. The CDR3 here is CASSFSGANVLTF. The CDR3 nucleotides are TGTGCCAGCAGCTTCTCTGGGGCCAACGTCCTGACTTTC.

This clonotype came up a few times. V gene TRBV6-1 combines with J gene TRBJ2-7, with TRBD1 matching 9 bases. Losses at the gene ends were 6 bases for V and 5 bases for J; bases not matched to a gene: 8. The CDR3 sequence is 14 residues long. CDR1 is MNHNS, CDR2 SASEGT, per germline. The CDR3 bases are TGTGCCAGCAGACAGGGACAGGGTCGTAACGAGCAGTACTTC. Encoded protein: CASRQGQGRNEQYF.

This chain joins TRBV12-3 or TRBV12-4 and TRBJ1-1; the D gene is possibly TRBD1 (5 bases). The V and J ends lost 4 bases and 3 bases respectively, with 9 bases between them. The CDR3 loop spans 13 amino acids. The CDR3 sequence is CASSSTVDTEAFF. CDR3 nucleotide sequence: TGTGCCAGCAGTTCGACAGTAGACACTGAAGCTTTCTTT.

This clonotype occurred a few times. J is TRBJ2-1 and V is TRBV6-2 or TRBV6-3; D gene unclear. CDR3 length: 13 amino acids. The germline CDR1 and CDR2 sequences are MNHEY and SVGEGT. V gave up 7 bases and J gave up 3 bases, with 10 bases separating them. CDR3 in DNA: TGTGCCAGCAACCACGACAACTACAATGAGCAGTTCTTC. Encoded protein: CASNHDNYNEQFF.

The CDR3 DNA reads as TGTGCCAGCGGGAGACAGGGGGCGAGTGAAAAACTGTTTTTT. It codes for CASGRQGASEKLFF. The genes are TRBV25-1 and TRBJ1-4; TRBD1 matches at 10 bases. This CDR3 contains 14 residues. Trimming cost V 8 bases and J 7 bases; bases outside gene matches: 7. CDR1 MGHDK and CDR2 SYGVNS come from the germline V gene.

The chain combines TRBV3-1 with TRBJ2-5, with D possibly TRBD2 on 7 matching bases. The CDR3 has 15 amino acids. The V gene's germline CDR1 is LGHDT and CDR2 YNNKEL (reference sequence). Trimming cost V 1 base and J 3 bases, with 12 bases left between them. The CDR3 sequence: CASSQAGGPKETQYF. CDR3 DNA sequence: TGTGCCAGCAGCCAAGCCGGGGGGCCGAAAGAGACCCAGTACTTC.

In this sample, this clonotype turned up a few times. The genes are TRBV12-3 or TRBV12-4 and TRBJ2-2, with 8 bases fitting TRBD1. The CDR3 consists of 15 residues. Germline trimming cut 3 bases from V and 4 bases from J; bases unmatched to any gene: 4. The CDR3 spells CASSLIQGGTGELFF. The CDR3 DNA reads as TGTGCCAGCAGTTTGATACAGGGGGGCACCGGGGAGCTGTTTTTT.

This clonotype was observed many times. The J gene is TRBJ2-5, the V gene TRBV7-2; maybe TRBD2 (7 bases). This CDR3 has 15 residues. Trimming removed 7 bases from V and 4 bases from J, with 19 bases in between. The germline CDR1 and CDR2 sequences are SGHTA and FQGNSA. CDR3 coding DNA: TGTGCCAGCAATTCCGTGGGGGGGCCGGGAGAGACCCAGTACTTC. It translates to CASNSVGGPGETQYF.

This clonotype was observed a few times. This chain connects TRBV7-2 to TRBJ1-1; TRBD1 might be the D (5 bases). In germline, CDR1 is SGHTA, CDR2 FQGNSA. The V and J ends lost 3 bases and 5 bases respectively, with 16 bases between them. This CDR3 is built from 15 residues. The CDR3 DNA follows: TGTGCCAGCAGCTTGGGCCCCCAGGGAGTGACTGAAGCTTTCTTT. Protein sequence: CASSLGPQGVTEAFF.

This clonotype was found a few times. This chain uses TRBV6-2 or TRBV6-3 with TRBJ2-7; 8 bases are shared with TRBD2. Trimming took 8 bases from V and 0 from J; bases not matched to a gene: 3. Germline V CDR1 and CDR2: MNHEY, SVGEGT. This CDR3 spans 13 amino acids. The CDR3 loop is CASRGGSSYEQYF. The CDR3 bases are TGTGCCAGCCGGGGGGGGAGCTCCTACGAGCAGTACTTC.

This clonotype has only a few counts. This chain joins TRBV12-3 or TRBV12-4 and TRBJ2-1; 10 bases fit TRBD1. The ends lost 3 bases at V and 6 bases at J; junction bases unmatched: 5. The CDR3 spans 15 residues. CDR3 sequence reads: CASSFGTGVINEQFF. The CDR3 DNA reads as TGTGCCAGCAGTTTCGGGACAGGGGTCATCAATGAGCAGTTCTTC.

V gene TRBV7-9 combines with J gene TRBJ1-1; the D is unclear. This CDR3 has 15 residues. The V and J ends lost 7 bases and 0 bases respectively, with 15 bases between them. Per germline, CDR1 SEHNR and CDR2 FQNEAQ (reference sequence). The CDR3 coding sequence is TGTGCCAGCACCCTCTTTCAGAGAATGAACACTGAAGCTTTCTTT. Residues: CASTLFQRMNTEAFF.

This chain uses TRBV4-2 with TRBJ1-3; no reliable D call. Between the trimmed V and J ends, which lost 1 base and 1 base, there was a span of 5 bases. The germline CDR1 and CDR2 sequences are LGHNA and YNFKEQ. The CDR3 has 14 residues. In DNA, the CDR3 is TGTGCCAGCAGCCAAGTCCCATCTGGAAACACCATATATTTT. Its protein is CASSQVPSGNTIYF.

This chain uses TRBV5-6 with TRBJ2-7; 7 bases align to TRBD1. Germline V CDR1 and CDR2: SGHDT, YYEEEE. The V segment lost 2 bases and the J segment 2 bases; nucleotides outside the gene matches: 7. The CDR3 consists of 15 residues. The CDR3 DNA is TGTGCCAGCAGCTTAGGGGGCGGCCTCCCCTACGAGCAGTACGTC. Amino acids: CASSLGGGLPYEQYV.

This clonotype appeared many times. The chain is built from TRBV12-3 or TRBV12-4 and TRBJ2-5, with D perhaps given as TRBD1 or TRBD2 (5 bases each). The CDR3 runs to 11 residues. V shed 4 bases and J shed 5 bases, with 5 bases lying between them. The CDR3 DNA reads TGTGCCAGCAGTTGGGGGGAGACCCAGTACTTC. This sequence encodes CASSWGETQYF.

CDR3 bases: TGTGCCAGCAGTAATGGGAAGGGGACCGGAAGGCTAGCGGAAAGAGAGACCCAGTACTTC. This gives the protein CASSNGKGTGRLAERETQYF. V gene TRBV3-1 combines with J gene TRBJ2-5, with 7 bases aligning to TRBD2. The CDR3 is 20 amino acids. CDR1 and CDR2 from the germline V gene are LGHDT and YNNKEL (reference sequence). The V and J ends lost 6 bases and 4 bases, in that order; junction bases with no gene match: 26.

The chain couples TRBV4-3 to TRBJ2-1, with D perhaps TRBD2 (6 bases). The germline gives CDR1 LGHNA, CDR2 YSLEER. CDR3 length: 16 amino acids. V shed 5 bases and J shed 8 bases, with 22 bases lying between them. In DNA form, the CDR3 reads TGCGCCAGCAGCACCCGGACTCCCGGGGGTCGGGATGAGCAGTTCTTC. Translation gives CASSTRTPGGRDEQFF.

This clonotype was observed a handful of times. The genes are TRBV5-1 and TRBJ2-3; D is possibly TRBD1 (6 bases). Germline V gene data show CDR1 as SGHRS and CDR2 as YFSETQ. The CDR3 loop spans 17 amino acids. The V gene lost 7 bases and the J gene lost 2 bases, with 23 bases spanning the gap. CDR3 residues: CASARTPWDKLTDTQYF. CDR3 sequence (DNA): TGCGCCAGCGCCCGAACCCCTTGGGACAAGCTCACAGATACGCAGTATTTT.

The rearrangement uses TRBV5-1 and TRBJ2-5; tentative D call: TRBD2 (6 bases). Germline assignment: CDR1 SGHRS and CDR2 YFSETQ. The CDR3 is 13 amino acids. The ends were cut back, 5 bases at V and 4 bases at J, with 12 bases in the middle. This CDR3 is CASRSSGRETQYF. The CDR3 DNA reads TGCGCCAGCAGGAGTAGCGGCAGAGAGACCCAGTACTTC.

CDR3 sequence (DNA): TGTGCCAGCAGGGGGGGAGGGGTCAATGAGCAGTTCTTC. It specifies CASRGGGVNEQFF. J is TRBJ2-1 and V is TRBV6-1, with 7 bases aligning to TRBD2. Germline assignment: CDR1 MNHNS and CDR2 SASEGT. Trimming removed 6 bases from V and 6 bases from J; junction bases left unmatched: 5. The CDR3 length is 13 residues.

This clonotype has only a few counts. The V call is TRBV20-1, the J call TRBJ1-6; D is uncertain. The CDR3 runs 14 residues. CDR1 DFQATT and CDR2 SNEGSKA come from the germline V gene (reference sequence). Trimming took 3 bases from V and 6 from J, leaving 12 bases between them. DNA of the CDR3: TGCAGTGCTAGTTCCAGGAGGTCTAATTCACCCCTCCACTTT. This codes for CSASSRRSNSPLHF.

This clonotype was seen a handful of times. This chain connects TRBV5-1 to TRBJ1-1, with D possibly TRBD1 on 5 matching bases. Germline V gene data show CDR1 as SGHRS and CDR2 as YFSETQ. The CDR3 extends over 15 amino acids. Trimming left V 7 bases short and J 1 base short, with 17 bases between. The CDR3 bases are TGCGCCAGCTATGTTAATCTTGGGGGGAACACTGAAGCTTTCTTT. Its protein is CASYVNLGGNTEAFF.

This clonotype turned up a few times. Written as DNA, the CDR3 is TGTGCCAGCAGCCAAGTCTCACTCTATGGCTACACCTTC. Translation gives CASSQVSLYGYTF. The chain employs TRBV3-1 and TRBJ1-2; D remains unclear. The CDR3 extends over 13 amino acids. The V and J ends lost 1 base and 4 bases respectively, with 7 bases between them. Germline CDR1 and CDR2: LGHDT and YNNKEL (reference sequence).

The V call is TRBV20-1, the J call TRBJ1-6, with 9 positions matching TRBD1. Germline V gene data show CDR1 as DFQATT and CDR2 as SNEGSKA (reference sequence). The trim removed 6 bases at V and 8 bases at J, leaving 11 bases unmatched. This CDR3 spans 15 amino acids. The CDR3 reads CSANSGTGFYSPLHF. The CDR3 nucleotides are TGCAGTGCCAACTCCGGGACAGGGTTTTATTCACCCCTCCACTTT.

The chain couples TRBV7-2 to TRBJ2-3; TRBD2 aligns across 8 bases. V shed 4 bases, J shed 2 bases, and the junction held 11 bases outside the gene matches. The germline V gene has CDR1 SGHTA and CDR2 FQGNSA. The CDR3 extends over 17 amino acids. The CDR3 spells CASSSPLGAGDTDTQYF. The CDR3, as DNA: TGTGCCAGCAGCTCCCCCTTAGGAGCGGGGGACACAGATACGCAGTATTTT.

This chain joins TRBV5-5 and TRBJ1-2, with D possibly being TRBD1 (5 bases). Germline assignment: CDR1 SGHKS and CDR2 YYEKEE (reference sequence). Trimming took 4 bases from V and 1 from J, leaving 11 bases between them. The CDR3 contains 14 residues. The CDR3 region is CASSPTGGNYGYTF. The CDR3 coding sequence is TGTGCCAGCAGCCCGACCGGGGGTAACTATGGCTACACCTTC.